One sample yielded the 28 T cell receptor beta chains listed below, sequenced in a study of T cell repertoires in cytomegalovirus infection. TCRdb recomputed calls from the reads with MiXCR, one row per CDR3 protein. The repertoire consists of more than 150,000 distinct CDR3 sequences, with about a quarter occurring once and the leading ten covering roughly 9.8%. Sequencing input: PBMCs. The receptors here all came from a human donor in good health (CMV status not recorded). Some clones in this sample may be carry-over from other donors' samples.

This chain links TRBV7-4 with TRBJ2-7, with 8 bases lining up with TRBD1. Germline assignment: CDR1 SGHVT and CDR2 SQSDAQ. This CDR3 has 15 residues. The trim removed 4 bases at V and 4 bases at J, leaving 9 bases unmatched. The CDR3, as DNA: TGTGCCAGCAGCTCAGACAGGGGCGCCCAATACGAGCAGTACTTC. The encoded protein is CASSSDRGAQYEQYF. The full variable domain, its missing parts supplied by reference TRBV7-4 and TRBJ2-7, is GAGVSQSPRYKVAKRGRDVALRCDSISGHVTLYWYRQTLGQGSEVLTYSQSDAQRDKSGRPSGRFSAERPERSVSTLKIQRTEQGDSAVYLCASSSDRGAQYEQYFGPGTRLTVT.

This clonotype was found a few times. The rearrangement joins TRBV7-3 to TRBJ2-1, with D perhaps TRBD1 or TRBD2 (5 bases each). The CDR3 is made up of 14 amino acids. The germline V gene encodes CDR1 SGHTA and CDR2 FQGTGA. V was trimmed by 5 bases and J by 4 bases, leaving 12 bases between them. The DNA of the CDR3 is TGTGCCAGCAGCCAAATGGGACCTTACAATGAGCAGTTCTTC. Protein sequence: CASSQMGPYNEQFF.

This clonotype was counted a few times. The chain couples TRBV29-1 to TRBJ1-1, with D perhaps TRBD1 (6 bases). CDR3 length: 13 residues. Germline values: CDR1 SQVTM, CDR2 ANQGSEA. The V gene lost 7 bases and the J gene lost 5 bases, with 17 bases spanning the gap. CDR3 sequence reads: CSATKGGRTEAFF. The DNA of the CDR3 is TGCAGCGCAACCAAGGGGGGAAGGACTGAAGCTTTCTTT.

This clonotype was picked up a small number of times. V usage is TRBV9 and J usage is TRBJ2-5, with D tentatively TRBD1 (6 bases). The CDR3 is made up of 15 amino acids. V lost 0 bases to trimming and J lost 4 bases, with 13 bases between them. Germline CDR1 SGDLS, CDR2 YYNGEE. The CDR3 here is CASSVGLGAAETQYF. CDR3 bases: TGTGCCAGCAGCGTAGGATTGGGGGCAGCAGAGACCCAGTACTTC.

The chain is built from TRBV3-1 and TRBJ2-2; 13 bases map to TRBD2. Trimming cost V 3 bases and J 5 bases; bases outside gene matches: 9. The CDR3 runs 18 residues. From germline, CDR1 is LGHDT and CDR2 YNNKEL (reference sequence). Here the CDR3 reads CASSQGLAGPTYTGELFF. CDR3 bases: TGTGCCAGCAGCCAGGGACTAGCGGGGCCGACCTATACCGGGGAGCTGTTTTTT.

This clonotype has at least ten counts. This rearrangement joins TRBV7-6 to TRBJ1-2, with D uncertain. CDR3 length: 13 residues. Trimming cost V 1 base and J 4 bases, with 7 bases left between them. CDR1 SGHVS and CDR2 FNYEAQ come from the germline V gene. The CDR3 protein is CASSLGEFYGYTF. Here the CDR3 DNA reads TGTGCCAGCAGCTTAGGGGAATTCTATGGCTACACCTTC.

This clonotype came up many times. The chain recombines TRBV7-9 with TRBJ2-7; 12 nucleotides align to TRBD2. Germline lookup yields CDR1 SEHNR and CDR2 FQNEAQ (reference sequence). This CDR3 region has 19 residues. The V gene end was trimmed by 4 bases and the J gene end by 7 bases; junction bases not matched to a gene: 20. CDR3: CASSSSGTGRGLAGQEQYF. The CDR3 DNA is TGTGCCAGCAGCTCCTCCGGGACAGGGAGAGGACTAGCGGGGCAAGAGCAGTACTTC.

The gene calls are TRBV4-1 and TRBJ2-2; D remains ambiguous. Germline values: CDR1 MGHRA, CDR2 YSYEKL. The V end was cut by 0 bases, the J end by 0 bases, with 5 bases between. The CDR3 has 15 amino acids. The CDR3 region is CASSQDWSNTGELFF. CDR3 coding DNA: TGCGCCAGCAGCCAAGATTGGTCGAACACCGGGGAGCTGTTTTTT.

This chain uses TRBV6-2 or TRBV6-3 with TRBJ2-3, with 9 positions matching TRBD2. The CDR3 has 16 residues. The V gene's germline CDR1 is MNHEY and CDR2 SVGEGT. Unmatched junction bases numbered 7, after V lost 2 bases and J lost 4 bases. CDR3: CASSYDGGRGSDTQYF. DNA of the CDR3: TGTGCCAGCAGTTACGACGGCGGGAGGGGATCAGATACGCAGTATTTT.

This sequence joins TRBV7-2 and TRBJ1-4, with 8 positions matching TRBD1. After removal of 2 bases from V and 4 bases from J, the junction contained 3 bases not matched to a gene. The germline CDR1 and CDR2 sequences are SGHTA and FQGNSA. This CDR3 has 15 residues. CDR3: CASSLSGGLNEKLFF. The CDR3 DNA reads TGTGCCAGCAGCTTATCAGGGGGCCTTAATGAAAAACTGTTTTTT.

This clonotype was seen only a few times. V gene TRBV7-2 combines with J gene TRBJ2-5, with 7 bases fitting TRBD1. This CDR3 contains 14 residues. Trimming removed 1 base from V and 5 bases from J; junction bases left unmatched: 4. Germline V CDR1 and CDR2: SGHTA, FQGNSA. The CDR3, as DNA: TGTGCCAGCAGCTTAGGACAGGGTTGGGAGACCCAGTACTTC. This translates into CASSLGQGWETQYF.

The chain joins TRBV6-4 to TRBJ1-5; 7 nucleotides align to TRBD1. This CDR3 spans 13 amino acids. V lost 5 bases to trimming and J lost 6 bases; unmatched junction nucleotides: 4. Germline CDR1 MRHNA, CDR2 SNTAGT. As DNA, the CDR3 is TGTGCCAGCAGTACAGGGGAGGGTCAGCCCCAGCATTTT. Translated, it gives CASSTGEGQPQHF.

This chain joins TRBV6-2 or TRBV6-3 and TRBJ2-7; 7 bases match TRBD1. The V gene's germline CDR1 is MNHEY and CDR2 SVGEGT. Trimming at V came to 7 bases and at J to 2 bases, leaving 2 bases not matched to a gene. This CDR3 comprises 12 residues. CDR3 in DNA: TGTGCCAGCACCGGGACAGCCTACGAGCAGTACTTC. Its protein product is CASTGTAYEQYF.

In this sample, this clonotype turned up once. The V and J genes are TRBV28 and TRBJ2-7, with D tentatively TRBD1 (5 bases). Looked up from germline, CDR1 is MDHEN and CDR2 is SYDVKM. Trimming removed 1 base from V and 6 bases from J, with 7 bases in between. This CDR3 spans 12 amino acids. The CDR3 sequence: CASSLLGAEQYF. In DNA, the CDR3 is TGTGCCAGCAGTTTATTAGGGGCCGAGCAGTACTTC.

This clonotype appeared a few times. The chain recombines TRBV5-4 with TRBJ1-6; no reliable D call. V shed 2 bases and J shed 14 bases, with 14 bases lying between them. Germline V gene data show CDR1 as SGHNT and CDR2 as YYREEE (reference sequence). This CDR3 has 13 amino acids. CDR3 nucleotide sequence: TGTGCCAGCAGCTTCCCTGGTGCTAAGGCCCTCCACTTT. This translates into CASSFPGAKALHF. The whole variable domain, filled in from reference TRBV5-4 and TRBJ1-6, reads ETGVTQSPTHLIKTRGQQVTLRCSSQSGHNTVSWYQQALGQGPQFIFQYYREEENGRGNFPPRFSGLQFPNYSSELNVNALELDDSALYLCASSFPGAKALHFGNGTRLTVT.

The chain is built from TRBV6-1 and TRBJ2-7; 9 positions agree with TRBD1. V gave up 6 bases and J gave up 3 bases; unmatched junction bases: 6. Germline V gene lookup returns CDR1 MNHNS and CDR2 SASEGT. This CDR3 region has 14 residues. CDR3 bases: TGTGCCAGCAGGACGGACAGGGGTAACTACGAGCAGTACTTC. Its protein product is CASRTDRGNYEQYF.

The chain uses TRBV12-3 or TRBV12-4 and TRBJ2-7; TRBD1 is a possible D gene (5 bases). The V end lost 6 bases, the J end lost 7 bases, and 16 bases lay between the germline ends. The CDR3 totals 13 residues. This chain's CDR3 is CASSPIRAGEQYF. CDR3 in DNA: TGTGCCAGCAGCCCGATCAGGGCAGGGGAGCAGTACTTC.

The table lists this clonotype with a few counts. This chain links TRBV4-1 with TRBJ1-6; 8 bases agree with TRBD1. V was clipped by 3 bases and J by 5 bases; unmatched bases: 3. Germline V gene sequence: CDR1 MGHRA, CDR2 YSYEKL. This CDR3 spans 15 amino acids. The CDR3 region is CASSHPGQDNSPLHF. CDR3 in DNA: TGCGCCAGCAGCCATCCGGGACAGGATAATTCACCCCTCCACTTT.

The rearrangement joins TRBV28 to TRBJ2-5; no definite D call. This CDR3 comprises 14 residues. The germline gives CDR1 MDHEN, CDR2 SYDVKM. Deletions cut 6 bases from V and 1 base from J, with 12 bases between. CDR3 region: CASSPQRFQETQYF. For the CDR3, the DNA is TGTGCCAGCAGCCCCCAAAGATTCCAAGAGACCCAGTACTTC.

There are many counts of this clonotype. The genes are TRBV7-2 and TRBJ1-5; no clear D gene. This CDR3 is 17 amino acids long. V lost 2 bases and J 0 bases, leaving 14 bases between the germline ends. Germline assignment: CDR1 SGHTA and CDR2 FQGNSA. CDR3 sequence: CASSLTANPFSNQPQHF. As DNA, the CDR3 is TGTGCCAGCAGCTTAACCGCAAATCCTTTTAGCAATCAGCCCCAGCATTTT.

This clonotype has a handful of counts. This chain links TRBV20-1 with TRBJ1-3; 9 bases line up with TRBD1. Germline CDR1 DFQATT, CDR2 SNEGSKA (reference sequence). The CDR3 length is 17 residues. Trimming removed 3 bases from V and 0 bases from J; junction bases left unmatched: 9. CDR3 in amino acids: CSASQPGQGSSGNTIYF. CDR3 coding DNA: TGCAGTGCTAGCCAACCGGGACAGGGAAGCTCTGGAAACACCATATATTTT.

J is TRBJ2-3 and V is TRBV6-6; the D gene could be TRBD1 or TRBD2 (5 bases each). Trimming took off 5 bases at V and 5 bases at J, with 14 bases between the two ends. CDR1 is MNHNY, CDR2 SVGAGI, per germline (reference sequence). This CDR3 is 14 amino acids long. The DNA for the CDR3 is TGTGCCAGCAGTCGTTGGGACCTTCAAGATACGCAGTATTTT. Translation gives CASSRWDLQDTQYF.

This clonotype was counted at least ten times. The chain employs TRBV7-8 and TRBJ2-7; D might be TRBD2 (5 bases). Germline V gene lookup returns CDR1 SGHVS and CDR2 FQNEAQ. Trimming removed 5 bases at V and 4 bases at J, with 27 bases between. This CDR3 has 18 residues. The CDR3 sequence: CASSPLGQVWRIWYEQYF. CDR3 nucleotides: TGTGCCAGCAGCCCCCTCGGGCAGGTCTGGAGGATTTGGTACGAGCAGTACTTC. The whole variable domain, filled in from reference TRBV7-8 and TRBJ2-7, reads GAGVSQSPRYKVAKRGQDVALRCDPISGHVSLFWYQQALGQGPEFLTYFQNEAQLDKSGLPSDRFFAERPEGSVSTLKIQRTQQEDSAVYLCASSPLGQVWRIWYEQYFGPGTRLTVT.

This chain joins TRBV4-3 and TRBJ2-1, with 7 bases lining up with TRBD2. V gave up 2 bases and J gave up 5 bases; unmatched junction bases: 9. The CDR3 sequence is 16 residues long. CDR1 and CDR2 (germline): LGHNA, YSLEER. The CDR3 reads CASSQSLVGGDNEQFF. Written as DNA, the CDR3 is TGCGCCAGCAGCCAATCCTTAGTGGGAGGGGACAATGAGCAGTTCTTC.

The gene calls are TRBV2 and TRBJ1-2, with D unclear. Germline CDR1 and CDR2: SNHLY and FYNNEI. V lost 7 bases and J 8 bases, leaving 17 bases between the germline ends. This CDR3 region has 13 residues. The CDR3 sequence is CASTETLAGGYTF. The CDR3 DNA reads TGTGCCAGCACCGAGACTCTCGCTGGAGGCTACACCTTC.

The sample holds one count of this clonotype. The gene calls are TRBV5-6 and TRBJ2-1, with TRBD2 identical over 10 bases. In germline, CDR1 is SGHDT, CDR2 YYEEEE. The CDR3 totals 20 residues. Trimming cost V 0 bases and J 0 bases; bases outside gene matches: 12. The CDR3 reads CASSLVVVAGGPSSYNEQFF. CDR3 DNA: TGTGCCAGCAGCTTGGTAGTGGTAGCGGGAGGCCCCTCCTCCTACAATGAGCAGTTCTTC.

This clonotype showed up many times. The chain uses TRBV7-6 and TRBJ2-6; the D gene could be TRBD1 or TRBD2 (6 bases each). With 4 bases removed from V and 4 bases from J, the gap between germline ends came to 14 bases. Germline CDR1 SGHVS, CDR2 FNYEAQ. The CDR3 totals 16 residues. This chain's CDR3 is CASSSSRGTGANVLTF. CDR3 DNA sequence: TGTGCCAGCAGCTCCAGCCGGGGGACAGGGGCCAACGTCCTGACTTTC.

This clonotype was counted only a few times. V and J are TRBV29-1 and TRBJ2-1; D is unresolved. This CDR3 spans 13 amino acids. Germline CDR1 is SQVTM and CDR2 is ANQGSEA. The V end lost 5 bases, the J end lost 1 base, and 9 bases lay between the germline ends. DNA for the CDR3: TGCAGCGTTACCCCAGAATCCTACAATGAGCAGTTCTTC. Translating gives CSVTPESYNEQFF.